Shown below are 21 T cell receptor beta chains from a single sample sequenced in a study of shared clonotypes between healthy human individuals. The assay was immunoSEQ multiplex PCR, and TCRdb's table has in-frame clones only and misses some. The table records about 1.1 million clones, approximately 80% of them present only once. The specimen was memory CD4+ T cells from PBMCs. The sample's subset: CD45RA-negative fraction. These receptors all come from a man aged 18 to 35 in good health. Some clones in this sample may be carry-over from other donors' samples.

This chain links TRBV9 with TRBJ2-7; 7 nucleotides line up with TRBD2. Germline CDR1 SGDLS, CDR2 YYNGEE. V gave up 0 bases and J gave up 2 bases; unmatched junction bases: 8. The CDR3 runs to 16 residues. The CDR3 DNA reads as TGTGCCAGCAGCGTAGCGGTTTCTAGCGGAACCTACGAGCAGTACTTC. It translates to CASSVAVSSGTYEQYF.

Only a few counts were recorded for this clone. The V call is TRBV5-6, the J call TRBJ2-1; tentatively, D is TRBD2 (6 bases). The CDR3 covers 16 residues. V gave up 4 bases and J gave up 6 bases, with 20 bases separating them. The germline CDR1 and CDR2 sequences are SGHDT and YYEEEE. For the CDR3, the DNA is TGTGCCAGCAGCAGAGATGGCGGGGTTAGGGTCAATGAGCAGTTCTTC. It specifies CASSRDGGVRVNEQFF.

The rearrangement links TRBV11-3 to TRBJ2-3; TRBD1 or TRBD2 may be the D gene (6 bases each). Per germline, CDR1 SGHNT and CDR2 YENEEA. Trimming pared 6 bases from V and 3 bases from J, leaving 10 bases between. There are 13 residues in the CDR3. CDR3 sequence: CASSQGGTDTQYF. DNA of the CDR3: TGTGCCAGCAGTCAAGGGGGGACAGATACGCAGTATTTT.

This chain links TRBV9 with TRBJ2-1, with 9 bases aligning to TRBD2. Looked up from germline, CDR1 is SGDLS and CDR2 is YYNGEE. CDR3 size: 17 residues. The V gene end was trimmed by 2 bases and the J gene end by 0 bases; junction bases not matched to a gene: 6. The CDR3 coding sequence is TGTGCCAGCAGCGTTCTTAGCGGGAGAGGCTCCTACAATGAGCAGTTCTTC. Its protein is CASSVLSGRGSYNEQFF.

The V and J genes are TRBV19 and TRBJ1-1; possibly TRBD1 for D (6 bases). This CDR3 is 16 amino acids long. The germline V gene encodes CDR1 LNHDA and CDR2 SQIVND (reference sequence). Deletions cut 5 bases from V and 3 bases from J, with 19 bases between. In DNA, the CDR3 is TGTGCCAGTAGTCCTCGGGTAGGGGGGCGCGACACTGAAGCTTTCTTT. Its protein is CASSPRVGGRDTEAFF. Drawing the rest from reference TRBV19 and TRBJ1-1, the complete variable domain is DGGITQSPKYLFRKEGQNVTLSCEQNLNHDAMYWYRQDPGQGLRLIYYSQIVNDFQKGDIAEGYSVSREKKESFPLTVTSAQKNPTAFYLCASSPRVGGRDTEAFFGQGTRLTVV.

The DNA of the CDR3 is TGTGCCAGTAAAAAAAACCGAGGACTAGCGTTGGAGACCCAGTACTTC. It codes for CASKKNRGLALETQYF. The chain employs TRBV28 and TRBJ2-5, with 9 bases identical to TRBD2. The CDR3 consists of 16 residues. V lost 9 bases, J lost 5 bases, and 16 bases stayed unmatched. From germline, CDR1 is MDHEN and CDR2 SYDVKM.

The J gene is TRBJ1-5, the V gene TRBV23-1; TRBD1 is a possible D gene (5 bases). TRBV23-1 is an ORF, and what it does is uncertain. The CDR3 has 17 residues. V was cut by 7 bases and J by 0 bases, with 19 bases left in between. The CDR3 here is CASNLRETENSNQPQHF. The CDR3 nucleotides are TGCGCCAGCAACCTGAGAGAGACAGAAAATAGCAATCAGCCCCAGCATTTT.

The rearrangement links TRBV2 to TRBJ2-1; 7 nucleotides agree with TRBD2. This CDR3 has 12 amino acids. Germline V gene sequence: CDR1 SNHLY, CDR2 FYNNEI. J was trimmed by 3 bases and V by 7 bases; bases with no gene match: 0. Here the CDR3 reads CASKRDYNEQFF. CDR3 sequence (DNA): TGTGCCAGCAAGCGGGACTACAATGAGCAGTTCTTC.

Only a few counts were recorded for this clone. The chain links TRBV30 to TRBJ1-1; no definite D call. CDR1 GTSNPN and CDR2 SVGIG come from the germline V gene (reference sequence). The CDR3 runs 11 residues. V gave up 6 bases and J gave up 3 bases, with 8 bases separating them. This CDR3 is CACNPDTEAFF. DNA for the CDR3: TGTGCCTGTAACCCCGACACTGAAGCTTTCTTT.

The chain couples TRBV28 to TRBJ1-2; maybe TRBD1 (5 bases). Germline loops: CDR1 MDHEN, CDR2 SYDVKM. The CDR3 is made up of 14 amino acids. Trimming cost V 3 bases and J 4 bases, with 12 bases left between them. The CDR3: CASSFPDRTYGYTF. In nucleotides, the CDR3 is TGTGCCAGCAGTTTCCCCGACAGAACCTATGGCTACACCTTC.

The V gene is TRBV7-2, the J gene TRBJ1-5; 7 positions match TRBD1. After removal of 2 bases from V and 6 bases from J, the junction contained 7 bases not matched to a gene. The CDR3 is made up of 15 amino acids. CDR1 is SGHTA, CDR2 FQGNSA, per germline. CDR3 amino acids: CASSLFAGGPQPQHF. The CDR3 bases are TGTGCCAGCAGCTTATTCGCAGGGGGTCCTCAGCCCCAGCATTTT.

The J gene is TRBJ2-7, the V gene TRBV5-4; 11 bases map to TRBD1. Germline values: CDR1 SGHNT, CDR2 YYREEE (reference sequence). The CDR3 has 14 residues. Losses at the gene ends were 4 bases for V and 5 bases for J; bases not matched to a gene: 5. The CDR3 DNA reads TGTGCCAGCAGCCCGTGGACAGGGGGCAACGAGCAGTACTTC. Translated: CASSPWTGGNEQYF.

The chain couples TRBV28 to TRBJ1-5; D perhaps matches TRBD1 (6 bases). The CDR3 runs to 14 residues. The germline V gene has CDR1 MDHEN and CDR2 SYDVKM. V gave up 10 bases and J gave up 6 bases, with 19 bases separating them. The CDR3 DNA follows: TGTGCCACAAAACCGGGCGGGGGGGCTCAGCCCCAGCATTTT. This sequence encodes CATKPGGGAQPQHF.

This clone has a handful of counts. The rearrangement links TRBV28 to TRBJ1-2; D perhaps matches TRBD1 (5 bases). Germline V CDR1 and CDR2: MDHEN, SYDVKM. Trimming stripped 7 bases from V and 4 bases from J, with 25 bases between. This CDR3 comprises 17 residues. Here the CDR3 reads CASTPRSGGVNSYGYTF. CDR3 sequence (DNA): TGTGCCAGCACCCCCAGGTCCGGGGGGGTTAATAGCTATGGCTACACCTTC.

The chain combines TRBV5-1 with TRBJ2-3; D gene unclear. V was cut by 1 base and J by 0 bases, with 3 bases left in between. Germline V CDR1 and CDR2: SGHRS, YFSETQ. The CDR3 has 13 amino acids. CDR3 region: CASSLISTDTQYF. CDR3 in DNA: TGCGCCAGCAGCTTGATAAGCACAGATACGCAGTATTTT.

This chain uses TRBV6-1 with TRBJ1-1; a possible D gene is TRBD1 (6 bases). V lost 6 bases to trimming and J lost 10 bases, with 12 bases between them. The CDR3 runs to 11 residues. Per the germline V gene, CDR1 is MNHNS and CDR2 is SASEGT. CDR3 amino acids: CASRAGGRAFF. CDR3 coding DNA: TGTGCCAGCAGGGCGGGGGGGCGAGCTTTCTTT.

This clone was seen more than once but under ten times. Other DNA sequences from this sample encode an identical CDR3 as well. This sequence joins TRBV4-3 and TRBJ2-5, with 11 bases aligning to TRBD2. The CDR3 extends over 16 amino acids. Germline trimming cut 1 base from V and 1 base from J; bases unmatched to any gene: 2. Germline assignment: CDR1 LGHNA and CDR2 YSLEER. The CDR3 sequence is CASSQGTSGFQETQYF. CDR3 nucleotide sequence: TGCGCCAGCAGCCAAGGGACTAGCGGGTTCCAAGAGACCCAGTACTTC.

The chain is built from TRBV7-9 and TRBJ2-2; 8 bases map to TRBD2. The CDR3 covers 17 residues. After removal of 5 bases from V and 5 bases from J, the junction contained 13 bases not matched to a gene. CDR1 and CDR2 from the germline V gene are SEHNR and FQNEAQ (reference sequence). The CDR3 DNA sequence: TGTGCCAGCAGCCCCCAAAGCGGGAGCGTTGGAACCGGGGAGCTGTTTTTT. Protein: CASSPQSGSVGTGELFF.

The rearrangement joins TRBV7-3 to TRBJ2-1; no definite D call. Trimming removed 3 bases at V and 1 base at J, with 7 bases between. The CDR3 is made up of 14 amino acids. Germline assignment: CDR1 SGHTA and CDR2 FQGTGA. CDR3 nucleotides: TGTGCCAGCAGCTTCGAGATATCCTACAATGAGCAGTTCTTC. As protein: CASSFEISYNEQFF.

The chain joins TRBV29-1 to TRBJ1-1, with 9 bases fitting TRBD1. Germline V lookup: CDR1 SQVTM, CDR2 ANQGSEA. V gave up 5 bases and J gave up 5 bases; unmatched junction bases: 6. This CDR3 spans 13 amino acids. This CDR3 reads CSVMTGTGTEAFF. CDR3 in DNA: TGCAGCGTTATGACAGGGACAGGGACTGAAGCTTTCTTT.

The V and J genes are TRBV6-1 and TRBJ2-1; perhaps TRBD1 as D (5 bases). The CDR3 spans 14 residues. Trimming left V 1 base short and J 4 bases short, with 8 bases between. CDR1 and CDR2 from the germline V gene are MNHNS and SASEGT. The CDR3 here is CASSEETEYNEQFF. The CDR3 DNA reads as TGTGCCAGCAGTGAAGAGACAGAATACAATGAGCAGTTCTTC.